This T cell receptor (beta chain) was recovered during a study of T cell responses to AZD1222 COVID-19 vaccine. Notes on this clone: What it binds is not known.

Trimming took off 5 bases at V and 4 bases at J, with 14 bases between the two ends. This CDR3 is built from 14 residues. CDR1 is GTSNPN and CDR2 is SVGIG in the germline V gene (reference sequence). Study conclusions and caveats: Close to half of all spike-specific TCRs reportedly target regions of the variants that are unmutated. Spike-specific TCR breadth and depth grew following two AZD1222 doses. In a largely white British group with more females than males, clonal diversity was possibly underestimated.

Libraries were prepared by immunoSEQ multiplex PCR; TCRdb keeps only in-frame clonotypes and omits some of them. The data contain approximately 50,000 clones, around 85% of them seen just once; the ten biggest clones take up roughly 19%. The sequencing here drew on peripheral blood, taken on day 0 of MenACWY control vaccination. The source of this sequence is an adult in good health. The V call is TRBV30, the J call TRBJ2-2; D is perhaps TRBD2 (6 bases). In DNA form, the CDR3 reads TGTGCCTGGGGGAGAAGGGACTCCACCGGGGAGCTGTTTTTT. It translates to CAWGRRDSTGELFF.